This T cell receptor (beta chain) was retrieved from a study of cytomegalovirus exposure and HLA in healthy donors (dated by TCRdb to about 2017). Background on the whole study: The 500 to 800 repertoires of the first cohort and the approximately 130 validation repertoires were produced on the same platform, according to a later analysis. The aim of the study was to test whether cataloging public T cell receptors could identify signatures of past pathogen exposure. In addition to the first cohort of around 670 subjects, a separate validation cohort of under 150 different subjects was used. To predict cytomegalovirus infection status, the study brought together high-throughput TCR immunosequencing, statistical association of individual TCRs with disease status, and machine learning. Study-wide conclusions, independent of this receptor: While some public TCRs were present in many individuals, most TCR sequences turned up only very rarely across donors. In a later analysis, TCRs clustered in the first cohort were found to also tend to co-occur in the approximately 120 validation repertoires, with 94% of cluster scores above 0. It was suggested by the authors that the approach could potentially be generalized to other disease states and immunological phenotypes. In vitro tests confirmed that a few of the cytomegalovirus-associated TCR beta chains recognize cytomegalovirus antigens. The validation cohort had no HLA typing available for a later analysis, so co-occurrence within that cohort was assessed over all 130 or so repertoires. The study gave a list of 150 to 200 TCR beta chains associated with cytomegalovirus. In both the original and validation cohorts, the classifier was reported to diagnose cytomegalovirus status with high specificity and sensitivity.

The CDR3 measures 15 amino acids from cysteine to phenylalanine. Only CDR3 DNA remains: 45 bases, in frame from the first base. V is clipped by 0 bases and J by 3 bases, and the sequence between their germline boundaries is 11 bases long. Sequences SGHRS (CDR1) and YFSETQ (CDR2) are obtained from the germline V gene. The method was the immunoSEQ multiplex PCR assay. On the authors' methods: A statistical classification framework was developed to diagnose cytomegalovirus status using the catalog of TCR beta chain sequences. This is the immuneACCESS table as TCRdb keeps it, with only in-frame sequences that have V and J called. A part of the clones is gone; compared with another copy, unresolved V genes explain less than half, and the rest is unexplained. Clonal size and the V and J genes are those of that table, whereas D and trimming came from the DNA. The sample has about 180,000 clones on record, around 87% of them singletons. The biggest ten clones account for roughly 1.4% of the sample.

Points on this clone: The target of this receptor is not known. No base quality information exists; no much larger clone differs at one position.

Donors formed part of the validation cohort, which comprised 120 subjects and was distinct from the first cohort of 666 subjects. This chain is built from TRBV5-1 and TRBJ2-3; the D region possibly corresponds to TRBD1 (6 bases align). The receptor's source is a woman between 25 and 40 years old in good health and CMV-seronegative. Material for sequencing was PBMCs. The DNA reads as follows: TGCGCCAGCAGCTTGGGAGAGAGGGGGACAGATACGCAGTATTTT. Its amino acids are CASSLGERGTDTQYF.